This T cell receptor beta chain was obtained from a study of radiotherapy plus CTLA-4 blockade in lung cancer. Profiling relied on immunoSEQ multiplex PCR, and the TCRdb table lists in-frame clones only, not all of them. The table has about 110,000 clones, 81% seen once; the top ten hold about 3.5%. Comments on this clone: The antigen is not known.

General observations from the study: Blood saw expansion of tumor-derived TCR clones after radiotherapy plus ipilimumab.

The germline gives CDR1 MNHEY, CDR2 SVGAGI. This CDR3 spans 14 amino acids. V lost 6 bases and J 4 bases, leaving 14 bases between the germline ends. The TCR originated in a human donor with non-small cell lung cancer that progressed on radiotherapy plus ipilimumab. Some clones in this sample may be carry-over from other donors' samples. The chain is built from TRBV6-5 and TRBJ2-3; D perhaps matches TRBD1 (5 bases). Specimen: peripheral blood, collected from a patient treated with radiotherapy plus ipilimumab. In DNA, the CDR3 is TGTGCCAGCAGCCAACTAAGGGGCGCAGATACGCAGTATTTT. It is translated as CASSQLRGADTQYF.